This TCR beta chain is drawn from a study of a mutant IDH1 vaccine in newly diagnosed glioma. Study context: The treated population exhibited a male proportion of about 60%, a female proportion of approximately 38%, and a mean age of around 40 years. The therapy given earlier, which was standard therapy, consisted of radiotherapy, temozolomide, or both, and most of the patients received both. Overall study results and limits: Of all patients, around 94% showed vaccine-induced immune responses. Pseudoprogression showed no apparent link to changes in top peripheral T cell clonotypes.

TCRdb's copy holds only in-frame clones and misses some; the assay was immunoSEQ multiplex PCR. The repertoire holds 75,000 to 100,000 clones, with roughly four fifths as singletons. The time point here: baseline, week 1 (first vaccination visit). Documented treatment: pre-vaccination baseline after standard-of-care therapy. Trimming cost V 2 bases and J 4 bases, with 10 bases left between them. This CDR3 has 14 residues. CDR1 and CDR2 (germline): SGHKS, YYEKEE (reference sequence). Comments on this clone: Its antigen is still unknown.

The TCR originated in a man aged 35-49 years with glioma. Some clones in this sample may be carry-over from other donors' samples. This specimen consisted of PBMCs, obtained from a glioma patient treated with radiotherapy, temozolomide or both. The rearrangement joins TRBV5-5 to TRBJ1-5; D might be TRBD1 (5 bases). The CDR3 region has the DNA TGTGCCAGCAGCTTCTTGTCAGGGAATCAGCCCCAGCATTTT. Translating gives CASSFLSGNQPQHF.